Shown below are 20 T cell receptor beta chains from a single sample sequenced in a study of CD8 T cells in Susac syndrome. About 0.5 to 1 ug RNA was reverse transcribed with random hexamers. MiXCR, applied by TCRdb to the immunoSEQ multiplex PCR reads, yields one record per CDR3 protein. Of about 80,000 distinct CDR3 sequences in the sample, around 93% were seen once. Sequenced sample: CD4+ T cells from PBMCs. The receptors were gathered from a human donor with Susac syndrome.

The rearrangement uses TRBV3-1 and TRBJ2-1; 7 positions agree with TRBD1. V lost 4 bases to trimming and J lost 8 bases; unmatched junction nucleotides: 8. Germline-derived CDR1 and CDR2 are LGHDT and YNNKEL (reference sequence). The CDR3 extends over 14 amino acids. Here the CDR3 DNA reads TGTGCCAGCAGCCGGGAGTACAGGGGATATGAGCAGTTCTTC. Protein: CASSREYRGYEQFF.

The chain carries TRBV28 and TRBJ1-5, with TRBD1 matching over 8 bases. Germline-derived CDR1 and CDR2 are MDHEN and SYDVKM. The V gene end was trimmed by 6 bases and the J gene end by 3 bases; junction bases not matched to a gene: 4. The length of the CDR3 is 14 residues. The CDR3, as DNA: TGTGCCAGCAGGCCAGGGGGCCCCAATCAGCCCCAGCATTTT. Translation: CASRPGGPNQPQHF.

The V gene is TRBV12-3 or TRBV12-4, the J gene TRBJ1-5; D call uncertain. The CDR3 consists of 13 residues. V was pared by 3 bases and J by 1 base, with 4 bases between. The CDR3 spells CASSFWSNQPQHF. CDR3 bases: TGTGCCAGCAGTTTCTGGAGCAATCAGCCCCAGCATTTT.

The CDR3 nucleotides are TGTGCCAGCAGCCTTAGGACAGGGAAGGGGGAGCTGTTTTTT. It yields the protein CASSLRTGKGELFF. V is TRBV14 and J is TRBJ2-2, with TRBD1 matching 8 bases. The CDR3 totals 14 residues. With V trimmed by 4 bases and J by 8 bases, 6 bases remained unmatched. Per germline, CDR1 SGHDN and CDR2 FVKESK.

The rearrangement uses TRBV10-3 and TRBJ2-1; 7 nucleotides agree with TRBD2. This CDR3 region has 16 residues. CDR1 is ENHRY, CDR2 SYGVKD, per germline. Losses at the gene ends were 3 bases for V and 4 bases for J; bases not matched to a gene: 9. The DNA for the CDR3 is TGTGCCATCAGTGACCCAGGACTAGTTGGGTACAATGAGCAGTTCTTC. This translates into CAISDPGLVGYNEQFF.

The chain combines TRBV7-9 with TRBJ2-7; D perhaps matches TRBD2 (6 bases). This CDR3 has 16 residues. The germline V and J ends were trimmed by 5 bases and 0 bases, with 17 bases remaining between them. Looked up from germline, CDR1 is SEHNR and CDR2 is FQNEAQ (reference sequence). As DNA, the CDR3 is TGTGCCAGCAGCCAGTTTCACCGGGGGAGCTCCTACGAGCAGTACTTC. As protein: CASSQFHRGSSYEQYF.

In nucleotides, the CDR3 is TGTGCCAGCAGCTTTTCCAGCGGGAGGGCCCAGGTAACGCAGTATTTT. Its translation: CASSFSSGRAQVTQYF. The chain links TRBV7-2 to TRBJ2-3; 10 nucleotides agree with TRBD2. Trimming removed 3 bases from V and 9 bases from J; junction bases left unmatched: 12. CDR1 and CDR2 (germline): SGHTA, FQGNSA. This CDR3 region has 16 residues. The complete variable domain, with remaining parts taken from reference TRBV7-2 and TRBJ2-3, reads GAGVSQSPSNKVTEKGKDVELRCDPISGHTALYWYRQSLGQGLEFLIYFQGNSAPDKSGLPSDRFSAERTGGSVSTLTIQRTQQEDSAVYLCASSFSSGRAQVTQYFGPGTRLTVL.

The J gene is TRBJ1-1, the V gene TRBV18; D ambiguous. Germline-derived CDR1 and CDR2 are KGHSH and LQKENI. This CDR3 has 14 residues. Trimming stripped 1 base from V and 0 bases from J, with 6 bases between. DNA of the CDR3: TGTGCCAGCTCACCACGGGGAATGAACACTGAAGCTTTCTTT. This translates into CASSPRGMNTEAFF.

The chain recombines TRBV27 with TRBJ2-3, with D possibly called TRBD1 or TRBD2 (6 bases each). Germline loops: CDR1 MNHEY, CDR2 SMNVEV (reference sequence). Trimming pared 4 bases from V and 2 bases from J, leaving 16 bases between. This CDR3 comprises 16 residues. The CDR3 loop is CASSSPGGTYTDTQYF. CDR3 nucleotides: TGTGCCAGCAGTTCCCCCGGAGGGACATACACAGATACGCAGTATTTT.

The chain recombines TRBV7-2 with TRBJ2-3, with 7 bases fitting TRBD1. After removal of 4 bases from V and 0 bases from J, the junction contained 10 bases not matched to a gene. The CDR3 has 17 amino acids. Germline CDR1 SGHTA, CDR2 FQGNSA. This CDR3 reads CASSSDSGTASTDTQYF. The CDR3 DNA is TGTGCCAGCAGCTCGGACTCCGGGACAGCTAGCACAGATACGCAGTATTTT.

J is TRBJ1-6 and V is TRBV2; no clear D gene. Germline CDR1 reads SNHLY; CDR2 reads FYNNEI. Trimming cost V 2 bases and J 9 bases, with 14 bases left between them. The CDR3 has 15 amino acids. CDR3 coding DNA: TGTGCCAGCAGTGAACGGAACCCCGGCCTTTCACCCCTCCACTTT. It translates to CASSERNPGLSPLHF.

The rearrangement uses TRBV7-6 and TRBJ2-2; 8 bases fit TRBD1. The CDR3 is made up of 14 amino acids. Trimming took 5 bases from V and 5 from J; bases not matched to a gene: 4. Germline assignment: CDR1 SGHVS and CDR2 FNYEAQ. CDR3 in DNA: TGTGCCAGCAGCCCCGGACAGGGTACCGGGGAGCTGTTTTTT. This codes for CASSPGQGTGELFF.

This clonotype appeared a single time. The chain has TRBV28 and TRBJ2-1, with 14 bases aligning to TRBD2. This CDR3 region has 16 residues. From germline, CDR1 is MDHEN and CDR2 SYDVKM. V gave up 6 bases and J gave up 5 bases; unmatched junction bases: 6. DNA for the CDR3: TGTGCCAGCAGGCGACAGACTAGCGGGAGGGACAATGAGCAGTTCTTC. This encodes CASRRQTSGRDNEQFF.

This clonotype has more than one count but fewer than ten. The rearrangement links TRBV5-1 to TRBJ2-7; D remains unclear. Germline-derived CDR1 and CDR2 are SGHRS and YFSETQ. The CDR3 is 13 amino acids. V was cut by 1 base and J by 0 bases, with 5 bases left in between. The CDR3 loop is CASSLQDSYEQYF. CDR3 nucleotide sequence: TGCGCCAGCAGCTTGCAAGACTCCTACGAGCAGTACTTC.

The V and J genes are TRBV2 and TRBJ2-2; D remains unclear. Germline V CDR1 and CDR2: SNHLY, FYNNEI. V lost 8 bases to trimming and J lost 0 bases, with 4 bases between them. The CDR3 sequence is 12 residues long. The DNA for the CDR3 is TGTGCCAGCGCCCCGAACACCGGGGAGCTGTTTTTT. This translates into CASAPNTGELFF.

This sequence joins TRBV19 and TRBJ1-5; TRBD1 matches 10 bases. The ends lost 5 bases at V and 9 bases at J; junction bases unmatched: 4. From germline, CDR1 is LNHDA and CDR2 SQIVND (reference sequence). This CDR3 has 13 residues. This CDR3 reads CASSQTGGMPQHF. The DNA for the CDR3 is TGTGCCAGTAGTCAGACAGGGGGCATGCCCCAGCATTTT.

V is TRBV6-2 or TRBV6-3 and J is TRBJ1-2, with D tentatively TRBD1 (5 bases). This CDR3 is built from 12 residues. V lost 6 bases to trimming and J lost 5 bases, with 10 bases between them. Germline V CDR1 and CDR2: MNHEY, SVGEGT. The CDR3 nucleotides are TGTGCCAGCAGGAAAGACAGTTATGGCTACACCTTC. Protein: CASRKDSYGYTF.

The V gene is TRBV14, the J gene TRBJ2-7; maybe TRBD1 (5 bases). Deletions cut 6 bases from V and 7 bases from J, with 22 bases between. The CDR3 sequence is 15 residues long. Germline-derived CDR1 and CDR2 are SGHDN and FVKESK. The CDR3 nucleotides read TGTGCCAGCAGTCGCTGGGGCGCAGGAGAGAAGGAGCAGTACTTC. It codes for CASSRWGAGEKEQYF.

The rearrangement uses TRBV5-6 and TRBJ1-2; D gene unclear. CDR3 size: 16 residues. Between the trimmed V and J ends, which lost 0 bases and 1 base, there was a span of 13 bases. Germline CDR1 and CDR2: SGHDT and YYEEEE. CDR3 residues: CASSLVERAINYGYTF. The CDR3 DNA reads TGTGCCAGCAGCTTGGTTGAGCGGGCGATTAACTATGGCTACACCTTC. The complete variable domain, with remaining parts taken from reference TRBV5-6 and TRBJ1-2, reads DAGVTQSPTHLIKTRGQQVTLRCSPKSGHDTVSWYQQALGQGPQFIFQYYEEEERQRGNFPDRFSGHQFPNYSSELNVNALLLGDSALYLCASSLVERAINYGYTFGSGTRLTVV.

Concerning this clonotype: The junction does not match germline at one end; this may be a read error. CDR3: CASSRGPQETQYF. The CDR3 DNA is TGTGCCAGTTCTCGGGGGCCACAAGAGACCCAGTACTTC. This rearrangement joins TRBV4-1 to TRBJ2-5; D tentatively fits TRBD1 or TRBD2 (6 bases each). This CDR3 spans 13 amino acids. From germline, CDR1 is MGHRA and CDR2 YSYEKL.